This T cell receptor beta chain is drawn from a study of neurological immune-mediated disorders. Unsorted libraries were prepared from 2 million PBMCs held at -80 C. Study-wide results and limits: There were no CDR3 amino acid sequences shared by expanded clones across subjects, a result suggesting private repertoires in all groups.

This clonotype was counted at least ten times. Its matching antigen is unknown. Germline V lookup: CDR1 MNHEY, CDR2 SVGEGT. The length of the CDR3 is 16 residues. V lost 0 bases, J lost 5 bases, and 16 bases lay in between. The authors made cDNA by 5'RACE with 10-nucleotide random UMIs. TCRdb re-called the 5' RACE reads through MiXCR, storing one row per CDR3 protein. The sample lists 30,000 or so distinct CDR3 sequences, 12% seen once, with 7.8% in the top ten. This receptor was taken from a man in his 60s in good health. The sequenced sample consisted of PBMCs. The chain couples TRBV6-2 or TRBV6-3 to TRBJ1-1, with unresolved D. The CDR3 DNA follows: TGTGCCAGCAGTTACTCGGATGGTGGGCGAGGGACTGAAGCTTTCTTT. Protein: CASSYSDGGRGTEAFF.